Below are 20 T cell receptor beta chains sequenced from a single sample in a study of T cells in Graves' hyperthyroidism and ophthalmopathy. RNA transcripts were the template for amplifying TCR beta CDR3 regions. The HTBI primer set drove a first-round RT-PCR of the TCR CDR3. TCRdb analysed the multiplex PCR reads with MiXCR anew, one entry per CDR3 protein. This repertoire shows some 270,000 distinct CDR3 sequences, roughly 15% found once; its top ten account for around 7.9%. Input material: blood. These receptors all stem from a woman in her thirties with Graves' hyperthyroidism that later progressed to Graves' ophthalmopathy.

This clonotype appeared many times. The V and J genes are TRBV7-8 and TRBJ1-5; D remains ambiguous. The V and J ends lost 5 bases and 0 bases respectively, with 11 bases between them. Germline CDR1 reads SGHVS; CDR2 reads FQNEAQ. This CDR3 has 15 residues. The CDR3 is CASSRTGNSNQPQHF. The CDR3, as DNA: TGTGCCAGCAGCCGGACGGGAAATAGCAATCAGCCCCAGCATTTT.

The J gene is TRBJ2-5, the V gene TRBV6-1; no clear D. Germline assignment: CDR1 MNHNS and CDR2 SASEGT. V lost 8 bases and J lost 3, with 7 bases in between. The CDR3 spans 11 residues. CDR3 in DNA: TGTGCCAGCGCAGCCGAAGAGACCCAGTACTTC. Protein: CASAAEETQYF.

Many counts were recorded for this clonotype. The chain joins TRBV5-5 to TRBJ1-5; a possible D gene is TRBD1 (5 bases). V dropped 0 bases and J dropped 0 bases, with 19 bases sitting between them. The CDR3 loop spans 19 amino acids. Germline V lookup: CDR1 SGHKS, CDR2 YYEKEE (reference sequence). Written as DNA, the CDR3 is TGTGCCAGCAGCTTGGGCCCGACAGCTATTTACTATAGCAATCAGCCCCAGCATTTT. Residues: CASSLGPTAIYYSNQPQHF.

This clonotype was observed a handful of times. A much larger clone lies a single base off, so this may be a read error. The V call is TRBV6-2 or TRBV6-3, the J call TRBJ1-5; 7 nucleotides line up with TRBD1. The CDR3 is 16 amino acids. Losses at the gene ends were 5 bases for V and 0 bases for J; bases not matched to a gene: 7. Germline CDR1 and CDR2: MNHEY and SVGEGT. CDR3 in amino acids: CASSTGTDYSNQPQHF. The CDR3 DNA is TGTGCCAGCAGTACCGGGACAGACTATAGCAATCAGCCCCAGCATTTT.

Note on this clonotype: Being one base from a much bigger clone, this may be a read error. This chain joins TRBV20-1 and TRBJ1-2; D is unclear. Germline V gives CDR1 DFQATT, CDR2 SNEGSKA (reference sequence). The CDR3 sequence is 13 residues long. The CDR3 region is CSARDPQNCGYTF. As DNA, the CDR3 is TGCAGTGCTAGAGATCCACAAAACTGTGGCTACACCTTC.

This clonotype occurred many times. The CDR3 nucleotides read TGTGCCAGCAGTTCTCCCGGACGGAGCAATCAGCCCCAGCATTTT. Translation: CASSSPGRSNQPQHF. This rearrangement joins TRBV28 to TRBJ1-5; D unresolved. The CDR3 extends over 15 amino acids. V was trimmed by 4 bases and J by 1 base, leaving 11 bases between them. Germline V CDR1 and CDR2: MDHEN, SYDVKM.

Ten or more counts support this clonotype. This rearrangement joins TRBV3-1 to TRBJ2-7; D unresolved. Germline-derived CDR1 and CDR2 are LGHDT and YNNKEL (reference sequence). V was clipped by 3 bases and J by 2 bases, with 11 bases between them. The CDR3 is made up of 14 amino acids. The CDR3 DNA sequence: TGTGCCAGCAGCCAGACCTTCACCACCTACGAGCAGTACTTC. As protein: CASSQTFTTYEQYF.

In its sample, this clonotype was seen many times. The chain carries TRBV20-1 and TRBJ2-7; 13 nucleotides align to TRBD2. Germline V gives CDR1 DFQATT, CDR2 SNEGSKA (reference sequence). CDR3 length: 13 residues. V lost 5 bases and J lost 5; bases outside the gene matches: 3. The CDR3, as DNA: TGCAGTGCTCGGGGACTAGCGGGACACGAGCAGTACTTC. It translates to CSARGLAGHEQYF.

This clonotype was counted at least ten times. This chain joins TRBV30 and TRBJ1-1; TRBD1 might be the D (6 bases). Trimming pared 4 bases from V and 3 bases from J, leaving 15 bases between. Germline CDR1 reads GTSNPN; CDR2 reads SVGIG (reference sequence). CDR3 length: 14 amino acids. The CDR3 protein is CAWNPGAMDTEAFF. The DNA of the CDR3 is TGTGCCTGGAACCCAGGGGCTATGGACACTGAAGCTTTCTTT.

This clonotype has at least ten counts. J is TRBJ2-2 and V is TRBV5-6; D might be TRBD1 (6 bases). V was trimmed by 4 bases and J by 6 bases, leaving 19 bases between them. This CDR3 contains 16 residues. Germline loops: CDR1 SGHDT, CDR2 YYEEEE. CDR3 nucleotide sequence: TGTGCCAGCAGCCTGGGACATCAGCTAGCCCCCGGGGAGCTGTTTTTT. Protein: CASSLGHQLAPGELFF.

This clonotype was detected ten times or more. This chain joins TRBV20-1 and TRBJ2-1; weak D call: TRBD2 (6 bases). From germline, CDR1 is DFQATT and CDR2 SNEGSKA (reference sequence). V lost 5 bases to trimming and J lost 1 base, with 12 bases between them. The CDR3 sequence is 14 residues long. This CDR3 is CSAGGLESYNEQFF. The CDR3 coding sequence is TGCAGTGCTGGGGGACTTGAGTCCTACAATGAGCAGTTCTTC.

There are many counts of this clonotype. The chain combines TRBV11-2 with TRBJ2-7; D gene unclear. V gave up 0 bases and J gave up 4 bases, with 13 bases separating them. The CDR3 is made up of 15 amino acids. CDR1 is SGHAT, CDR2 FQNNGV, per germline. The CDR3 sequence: CASSLEAAFGYEQYF. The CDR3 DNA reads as TGTGCCAGCAGCTTAGAGGCCGCGTTCGGGTACGAGCAGTACTTC.

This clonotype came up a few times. The DNA for the CDR3 is TGTGCCAGCATCGAAGGGGGTTCCAAGGGCTACACCTTC. Translation: CASIEGGSKGYTF. The chain has TRBV28 and TRBJ1-2, with D perhaps matching TRBD1 (6 bases). This CDR3 is built from 13 residues. V dropped 7 bases and J dropped 8 bases, with 17 bases sitting between them. Per the germline V gene, CDR1 is MDHEN and CDR2 is SYDVKM.

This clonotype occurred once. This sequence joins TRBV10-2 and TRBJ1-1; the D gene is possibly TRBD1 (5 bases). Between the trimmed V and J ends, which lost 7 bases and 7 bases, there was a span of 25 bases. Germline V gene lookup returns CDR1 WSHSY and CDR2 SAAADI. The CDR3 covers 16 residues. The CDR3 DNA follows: TGCGCCAGCAACCCGGACGGGGGGAGTGAGAGAGATGAAGCTTTCTTT. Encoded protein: CASNPDGGSERDEAFF.

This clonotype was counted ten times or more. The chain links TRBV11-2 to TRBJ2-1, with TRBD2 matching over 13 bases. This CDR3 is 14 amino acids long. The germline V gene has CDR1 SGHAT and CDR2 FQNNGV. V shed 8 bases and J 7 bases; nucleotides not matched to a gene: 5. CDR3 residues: CASLSGLAGNEQFF. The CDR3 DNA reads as TGTGCCAGCCTTTCGGGACTAGCGGGGAATGAGCAGTTCTTC.

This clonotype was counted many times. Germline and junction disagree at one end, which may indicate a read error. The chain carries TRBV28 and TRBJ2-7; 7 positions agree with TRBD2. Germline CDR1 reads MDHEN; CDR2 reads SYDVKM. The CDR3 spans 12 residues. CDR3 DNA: TGTGCCTGCAGCGGGATCTCCTACGAGCAGTACTTC. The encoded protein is CACSGISYEQYF. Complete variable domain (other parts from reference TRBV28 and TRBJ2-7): DVKVTQSSRYLVKRTGEKVFLECVQDMDHENMFWYRQDPGLGLRLIYFSYDVKMKEKGDIPEGYSVSREKKERFSLILESASTNQTSMYLCACSGISYEQYFGPGTRLTVT.

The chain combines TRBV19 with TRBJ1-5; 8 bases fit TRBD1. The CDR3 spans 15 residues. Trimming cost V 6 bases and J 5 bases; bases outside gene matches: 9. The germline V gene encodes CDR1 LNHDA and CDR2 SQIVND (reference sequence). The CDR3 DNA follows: TGTGCCAGTAGCGAACAGGGGGGGGGCTATCAGCCCCAGCATTTT. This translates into CASSEQGGGYQPQHF.

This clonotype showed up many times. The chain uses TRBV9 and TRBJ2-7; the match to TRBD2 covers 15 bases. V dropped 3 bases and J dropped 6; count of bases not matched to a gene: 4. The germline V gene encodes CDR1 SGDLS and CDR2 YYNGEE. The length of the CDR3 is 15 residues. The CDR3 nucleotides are TGTGCCAGCAGCGGGGGGACTAGCGGGAGGACCGAGCAGTACTTC. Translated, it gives CASSGGTSGRTEQYF. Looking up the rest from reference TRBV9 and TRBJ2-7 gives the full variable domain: DSGVTQTPKHLITATGQRVTLRCSPRSGDLSVYWYQQSLDQGLQFLIQYYNGEERAKGNILERFSAQQFPDLHSELNLSSLELGDSALYFCASSGGTSGRTEQYFGPGTRLTVT.

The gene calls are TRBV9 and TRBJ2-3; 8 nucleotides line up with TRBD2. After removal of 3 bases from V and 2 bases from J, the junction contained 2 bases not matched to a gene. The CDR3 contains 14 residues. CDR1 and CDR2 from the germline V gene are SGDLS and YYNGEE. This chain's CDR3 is CASSGSGATDTQYF. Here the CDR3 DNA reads TGTGCCAGCAGCGGTAGCGGGGCCACAGATACGCAGTATTTT.

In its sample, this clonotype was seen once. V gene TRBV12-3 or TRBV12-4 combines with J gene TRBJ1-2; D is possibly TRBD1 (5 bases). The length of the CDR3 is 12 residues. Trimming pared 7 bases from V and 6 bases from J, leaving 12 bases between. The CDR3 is CASTETEDGYTF. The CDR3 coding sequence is TGTGCCAGCACGGAGACAGAGGATGGCTACACCTTC.